This T cell receptor (beta chain) comes out of a study of blood T cell repertoires in COVID-19. Study overall: Material from acute and convalescent COVID-19 was sourced from the United States, Italy and Spain. T cells, B-cell-depleted T cells, or PBMCs provided the cDNA or gDNA that served as material.

V was clipped by 0 bases and J by 2 bases; unmatched bases: 5. The CDR3 sequence is 15 residues long. Per the germline V gene, CDR1 is SGHNT and CDR2 is YYREEE (reference sequence). In the study's own analysis: Amplified reference gene primers provided the basis for estimating nucleated cell counts. Assay used: immunoSEQ multiplex PCR; TCRdb lists only in-frame clones, some missing. Clone size and the V and J calls come from that table; the DNA yielded D and trimming. The data hold around 60,000 clones, with about 87% observed a single time. The receptor was derived from a human donor with active COVID-19. The donor label of this sample is uncertain. The chain links TRBV5-4 to TRBJ2-7, with 7 bases matching TRBD1. The sequenced sample consisted of peripheral blood. Here the CDR3 DNA reads TGTGCCAGCAGCTTGGATGGGACAGCACCCTACGAGCAGTACTTC. It encodes CASSLDGTAPYEQYF.